These 5 T cell receptor beta chains share one sample of origin, sequenced in a study of beta chain features in type 1 diabetes. TCRB transcripts that were expressed got sequenced, as all of the isolated RNA had been reverse transcribed. Profiled with immunoSEQ multiplex PCR; TCRdb holds only in-frame clones, not every one. Of some 160,000 clones in the sample, approximately 9% are singletons; the top ten hold over 0.45%. No antigens are known for them. General study findings and limits: Shortening of TCRB CDR3s, moderate but significant, appeared in all four CD4+ subsets of Type 1 diabetes patients.

The material sequenced was central memory CD4+ T cells from blood. These receptors all come from a young woman with type 1 diabetes.

A few counts support this clone. This chain connects TRBV25-1 to TRBJ2-7, with D perhaps matching TRBD1 (5 bases). V lost 4 bases to trimming and J lost 5 bases, with 21 bases between them. Germline V CDR1 and CDR2: MGHDK, SYGVNS. The length of the CDR3 is 16 residues. The CDR3 reads CASSAPLGRVHNEQYF. As DNA, the CDR3 is TGTGCCAGCAGTGCTCCATTGGGCAGGGTGCACAACGAGCAGTACTTC.

This clone was picked up many times. The V gene is TRBV6-6, the J gene TRBJ1-2; D gene unclear. The germline V gene encodes CDR1 MNHNY and CDR2 SVGAGI (reference sequence). CDR3 size: 9 residues. Trimming took off 11 bases at V and 14 bases at J, with 15 bases between the two ends. CDR3 protein: CAVGSALTF. The CDR3 DNA reads as TGTGCCGTCGGGTCCGCCTTGACCTTC.

This clone was seen a few times. The rearrangement uses TRBV7-9 and TRBJ1-6; the D gene is possibly TRBD1 (6 bases). V was cut by 0 bases and J by 7 bases, with 10 bases left in between. Germline V gene sequence: CDR1 SEHNR, CDR2 FQNEAQ (reference sequence). The CDR3 consists of 15 residues. The CDR3 DNA reads as TGTGCCAGCAGCTTAGCCTCAGGGGTCAATTCACCCCTCCACTTT. Protein product: CASSLASGVNSPLHF.

This chain connects TRBV4-1 to TRBJ1-5; 10 positions match TRBD1. The CDR3 is 17 residues long. CDR1 and CDR2 (germline): MGHRA, YSYEKL. After removal of 0 bases from V and 6 bases from J, the junction contained 8 bases not matched to a gene. The CDR3 region has the DNA TGCGCCAGCAGCCAAGATCCCCGGACAGGGGGGTCTCAGCCCCAGCATTTT. Its translation: CASSQDPRTGGSQPQHF.

The chain uses TRBV7-9 and TRBJ2-7, with D perhaps TRBD1 (5 bases). CDR1 SEHNR and CDR2 FQNEAQ come from the germline V gene (reference sequence). Trimming took 5 bases from V and 0 from J, leaving 14 bases between them. The CDR3 loop spans 15 amino acids. The DNA of the CDR3 is TGTGCCAGCAGCCAATACACAGGTAACTCCTACGAGCAGTACTTC. Amino acid sequence: CASSQYTGNSYEQYF.